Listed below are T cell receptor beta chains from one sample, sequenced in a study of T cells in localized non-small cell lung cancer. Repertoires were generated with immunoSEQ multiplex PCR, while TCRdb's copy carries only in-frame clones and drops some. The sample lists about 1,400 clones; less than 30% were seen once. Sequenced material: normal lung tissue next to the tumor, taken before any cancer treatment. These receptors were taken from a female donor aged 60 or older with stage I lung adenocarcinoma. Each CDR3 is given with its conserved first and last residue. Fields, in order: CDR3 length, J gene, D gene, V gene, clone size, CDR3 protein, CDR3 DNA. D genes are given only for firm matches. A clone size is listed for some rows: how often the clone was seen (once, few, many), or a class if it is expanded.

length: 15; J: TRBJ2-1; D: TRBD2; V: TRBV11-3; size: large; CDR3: CASSLTSGPYNEQFF; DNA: TGTGCCAGCAGCCTTACTAGCGGACCCTACAATGAGCAGTTCTTC
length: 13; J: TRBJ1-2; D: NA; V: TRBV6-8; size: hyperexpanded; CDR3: CASSYEPRHGYTF; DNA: TGTGCCAGCAGTTACGAACCGCGGCATGGCTACACCTTC
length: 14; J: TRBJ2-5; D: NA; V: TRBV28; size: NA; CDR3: CASMGVGYQETQYF; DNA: TGTGCCAGCATGGGAGTCGGGTACCAAGAGACCCAGTACTTC
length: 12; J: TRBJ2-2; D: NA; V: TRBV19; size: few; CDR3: CASSLRPGELFF; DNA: TGTGCCAGTAGTCTAAGGCCCGGGGAGCTGTTTTTT
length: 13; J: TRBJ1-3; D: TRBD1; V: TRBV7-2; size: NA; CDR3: CASGDRVGNTIYF; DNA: TGTGCCAGCGGGGACAGGGTTGGAAACACCATATATTTT
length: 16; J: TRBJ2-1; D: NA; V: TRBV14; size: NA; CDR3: CASSQDRDGGYNEQFF; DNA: TGTGCCAGCAGCCAAGACCGGGACGGAGGCTACAATGAGCAGTTCTTC
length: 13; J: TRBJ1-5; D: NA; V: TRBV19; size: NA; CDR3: CASSKERNQPQHF; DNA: TGTGCCAGTAGTAAGGAGCGTAATCAGCCCCAGCATTTT
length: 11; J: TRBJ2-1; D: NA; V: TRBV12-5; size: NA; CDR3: CASTLGSEQFF; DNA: TGTGCCAGCACCCTGGGGAGTGAGCAGTTCTTC
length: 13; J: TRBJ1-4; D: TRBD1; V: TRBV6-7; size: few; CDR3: CASNTGTDEKLFF; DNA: TGTGCCAGTAACACCGGGACAGATGAAAAACTGTTTTTT
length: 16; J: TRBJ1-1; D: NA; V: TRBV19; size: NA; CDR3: CASSIGSARFNTEAFF; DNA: TGTGCCAGTAGTATAGGATCGGCCAGATTTAACACTGAAGCTTTCTTT
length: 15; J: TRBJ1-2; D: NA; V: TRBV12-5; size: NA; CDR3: CASAREAGSLYGYTF; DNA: TGTGCTAGTGCCCGGGAGGCAGGGAGTCTCTATGGCTACACCTTC
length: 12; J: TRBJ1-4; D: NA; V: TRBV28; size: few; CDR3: CASTGLRGKLFF; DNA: TGTGCCAGCACAGGCCTGAGGGGAAAACTGTTTTTT
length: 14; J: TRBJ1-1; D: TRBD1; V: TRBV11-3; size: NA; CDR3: CASSLDRGPTEAFF; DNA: TGTGCCAGCAGCTTGGACAGGGGGCCGACTGAAGCTTTCTTT
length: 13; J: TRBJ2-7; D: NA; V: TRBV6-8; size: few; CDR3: CASSYSVSDEQYF; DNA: TGTGCCAGCAGTTACTCAGTTTCGGACGAGCAGTACTTC
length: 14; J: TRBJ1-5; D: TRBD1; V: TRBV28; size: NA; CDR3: CASSRTGGRQPQHF; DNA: TGTGCCAGCAGTCGCACAGGGGGCAGACAGCCCCAGCATTTT
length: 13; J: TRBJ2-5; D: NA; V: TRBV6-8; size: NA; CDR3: CASSYPGEETQYF; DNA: TGTGCCAGCAGTTATCCAGGGGAAGAGACCCAGTACTTC
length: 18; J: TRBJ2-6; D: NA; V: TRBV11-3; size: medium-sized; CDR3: CASSPRPVTGPGANVLTF; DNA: TGTGCCAGCAGCCCTAGGCCCGTTACAGGTCCCGGGGCCAACGTCCTGACTTTC
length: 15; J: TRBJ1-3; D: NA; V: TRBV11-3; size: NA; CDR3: CASSSQQGSGNTIYF; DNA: TGTGCCAGCAGCTCTCAGCAGGGTTCAGGAAACACCATATATTTT
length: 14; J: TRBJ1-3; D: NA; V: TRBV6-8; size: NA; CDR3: CASNLQGPGNTIYF; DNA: TGTGCCAGCAATCTACAGGGACCTGGAAACACCATATATTTT
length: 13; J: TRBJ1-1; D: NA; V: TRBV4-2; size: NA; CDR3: CASSSYRNTEAFF; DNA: TGTGCCAGCAGCTCCTACAGGAACACTGAAGCTTTCTTT
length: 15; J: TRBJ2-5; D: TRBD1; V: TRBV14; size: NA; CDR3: CASSRLRGQQETQYF; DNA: TGTGCCAGCAGCCGCCTAAGGGGGCAACAAGAGACCCAGTACTTC
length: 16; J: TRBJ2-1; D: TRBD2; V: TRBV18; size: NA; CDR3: CASSPLNPAGGSEQFF; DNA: TGTGCCAGCTCACCACTCAATCCTGCGGGAGGGAGTGAGCAGTTCTTC
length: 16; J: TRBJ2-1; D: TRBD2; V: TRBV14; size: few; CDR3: CASSQYSGSNYNEQFF; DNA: TGTGCCAGCAGCCAATATAGCGGGAGTAACTACAATGAGCAGTTCTTC
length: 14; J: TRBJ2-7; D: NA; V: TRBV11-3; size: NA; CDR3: CASSFNTRSYEQYF; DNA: TGTGCCAGCAGCTTTAACACCCGCTCCTACGAGCAGTACTTC
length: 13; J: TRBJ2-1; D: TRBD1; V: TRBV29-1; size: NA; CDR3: CSVDRTGGLEQFF; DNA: TGCAGCGTTGATAGGACAGGGGGCCTTGAGCAGTTCTTC
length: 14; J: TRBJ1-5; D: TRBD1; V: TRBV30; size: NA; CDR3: CAWGGTGDGQPQHF; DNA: TGTGCCTGGGGCGGGACAGGGGACGGTCAGCCCCAGCATTTT
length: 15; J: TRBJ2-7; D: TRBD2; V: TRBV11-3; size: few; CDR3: CASSAVAGGTYEQYF; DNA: TGTGCCAGCAGCGCGGTAGCGGGAGGCACCTACGAGCAGTACTTC
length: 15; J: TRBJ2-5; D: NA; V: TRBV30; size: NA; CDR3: CAWSSPGPKVWTQYF; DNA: TGTGCCTGGAGTAGTCCCGGGCCCAAGGTGTGGACCCAGTACTTC
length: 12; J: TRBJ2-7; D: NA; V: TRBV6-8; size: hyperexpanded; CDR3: CASRDGPYEQYF; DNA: TGTGCCAGCAGGGACGGACCCTACGAGCAGTACTTC
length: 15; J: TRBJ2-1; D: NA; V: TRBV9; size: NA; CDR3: CASSAPGLVGGEQFF; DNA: TGTGCCAGCAGCGCCCCCGGACTCGTGGGGGGTGAGCAGTTCTTC
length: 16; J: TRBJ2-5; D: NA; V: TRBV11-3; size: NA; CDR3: CASSSPRGPGGETQYF; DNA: TGTGCCAGCAGCTCCCCCCGCGGGCCCGGGGGAGAGACCCAGTACTTC
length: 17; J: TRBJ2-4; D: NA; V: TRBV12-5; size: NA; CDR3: CASGLALQGQAKNIQYF; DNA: TGTGCTAGTGGTTTGGCCCTACAGGGTCAGGCCAAAAACATTCAGTACTTC
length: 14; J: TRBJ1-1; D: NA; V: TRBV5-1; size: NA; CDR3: CASSLDLLGAEAFF; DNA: TGCGCCAGCAGCTTGGATCTCCTGGGCGCTGAAGCTTTCTTT
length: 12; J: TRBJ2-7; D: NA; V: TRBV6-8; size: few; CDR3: CASSREFNEQYF; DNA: TGTGCCAGCAGCCGGGAGTTTAACGAGCAGTACTTC
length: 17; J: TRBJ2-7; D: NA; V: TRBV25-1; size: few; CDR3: CASSARRSGPRGYEQYF; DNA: TGTGCCAGCAGTGCCCGAAGATCAGGGCCCCGGGGCTACGAGCAGTACTTC
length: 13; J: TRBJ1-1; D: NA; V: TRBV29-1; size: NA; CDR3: CSAQGFPRAEAFF; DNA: TGCAGCGCACAGGGTTTCCCCCGGGCTGAAGCTTTCTTT
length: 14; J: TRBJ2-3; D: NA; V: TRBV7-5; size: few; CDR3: CASSPNFRPDTQYF; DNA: TGTGCCAGCAGCCCAAATTTCCGCCCAGATACGCAGTATTTT
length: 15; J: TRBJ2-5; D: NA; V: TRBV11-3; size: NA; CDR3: CASSLIGNPGETQYF; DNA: TGTGCCAGCAGCTTAATCGGGAACCCCGGAGAGACCCAGTACTTC
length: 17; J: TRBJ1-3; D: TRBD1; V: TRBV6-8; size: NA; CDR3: CASSYPGHRGSGNTIYF; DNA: TGTGCCAGCAGTTACCCCGGCCACAGGGGAAGTGGAAACACCATATATTTT
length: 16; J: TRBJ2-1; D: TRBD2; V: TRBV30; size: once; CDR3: CAWSTRGLAGYNEQFF; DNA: TGTGCCTGGAGCACCCGGGGACTAGCGGGTTACAATGAGCAGTTCTTC